This T cell receptor (beta chain) was sequenced in a study of T cell repertoires in cytomegalovirus infection. Germline CDR1 reads SGHVS; CDR2 reads FNYEAQ. This CDR3 is 15 amino acids long. V lost 5 bases and J 3 bases, leaving 16 bases between the germline ends. Each CDR3 protein gets one entry after TCRdb re-called the reads with MiXCR. The table has over 95,000 distinct CDR3 sequences, 30% seen once. The sample holds many counts of this clonotype. Its matching antigen is unknown. V and J are TRBV7-6 and TRBJ1-1, with D possibly TRBD1 on 5 matching bases. Sequences were derived from CD8+ T cells from cultured PBMCs, sampled from culture after CMV antigen stimulation. The receptor comes from a human donor in good health (CMV status not recorded). Some clones in this sample may be carry-over from other donors' samples. The CDR3 is CASSPVGVGDTEAFF. The CDR3, as DNA: TGTGCCAGCAGCCCTGTAGGGGTAGGAGACACTGAAGCTTTCTTT.